Shown below are 27 T cell receptor beta chains from a single sample sequenced in a study of regulatory T cells in long-lasting Graves disease. Described time point: newly diagnosed GD, antithyroid drugs for less than 3 months. The TCR library was made from RNA extracted from PBMCs. Building the TCR beta libraries relied on iRepertoire HTBI primers, and CDR3 regions underwent Arm-PCR. TCRdb analysed the multiplex PCR reads with MiXCR anew, one entry per CDR3 protein. There are some 200,000 distinct CDR3 sequences in the sample; around 20% occur only once, and over 9.5% lies in the top ten. The same specimen was also included in a second study, on T cells in Graves' hyperthyroidism and ophthalmopathy.

The specimen comprised peripheral blood mononuclear cells (PBMCs), sampled at new diagnosis, from a patient treated with antithyroid drugs. Source of these receptors: a woman aged 25 to 39 with Graves disease.

Ten or more counts support this clonotype. J is TRBJ2-5 and V is TRBV6-2 or TRBV6-3; 10 bases are a match to TRBD2. CDR1 is MNHEY and CDR2 is SVGEGT in the germline V gene. This CDR3 is built from 14 residues. V lost 5 bases to trimming and J lost 5 bases; unmatched junction nucleotides: 5. The CDR3 loop is CASSMSGGGETQYF. The CDR3 region has the DNA TGTGCCAGCAGTATGAGCGGGGGGGGGGAGACCCAGTACTTC.

This clonotype was seen a few times. The CDR3 region is CASSLPGTGSHEQYF. In DNA, the CDR3 is TGTGCCAGCAGTCTACCCGGGACAGGGAGCCACGAGCAGTACTTC. The genes are TRBV28 and TRBJ2-7; the match to TRBD1 covers 9 bases. The CDR3 covers 15 residues. The ends lost 5 bases at V and 5 bases at J; junction bases unmatched: 10. CDR1 and CDR2 from the germline V gene are MDHEN and SYDVKM.

This clonotype was counted between two and nine times. V and J are TRBV11-2 and TRBJ2-5; 8 bases are a match to TRBD1. Germline-derived CDR1 and CDR2 are SGHAT and FQNNGV. The V segment lost 5 bases and the J segment 5 bases; nucleotides outside the gene matches: 7. The CDR3 is made up of 14 amino acids. CDR3 sequence: CASSPTGAVETQYF. The CDR3 DNA sequence: TGTGCCAGCAGCCCGACAGGGGCCGTGGAGACCCAGTACTTC.

This clonotype was counted at least ten times. V usage is TRBV20-1 and J usage is TRBJ2-1; 14 bases are a match to TRBD2. The CDR3 spans 17 residues. Germline CDR1 is DFQATT and CDR2 is SNEGSKA (reference sequence). V lost 5 bases and J lost 2; bases outside the gene matches: 8. The CDR3 sequence: CSALSGTSGRAYNEQFF. CDR3 DNA: TGCAGTGCTCTTTCCGGGACTAGCGGGAGAGCCTACAATGAGCAGTTCTTC.

There are many counts of this clonotype. This sequence joins TRBV28 and TRBJ1-1, with 9 bases matching TRBD1. CDR3 length equals 15 residues. Germline values: CDR1 MDHEN, CDR2 SYDVKM. V lost 7 bases to trimming and J lost 5 bases; unmatched junction nucleotides: 11. The DNA for the CDR3 is TGTGCCAGCACCCCACCGGGACAGGGATTGACTGAAGCTTTCTTT. Translated, it gives CASTPPGQGLTEAFF. The full variable domain, rest sourced from reference TRBV28 and TRBJ1-1, is DVKVTQSSRYLVKRTGEKVFLECVQDMDHENMFWYRQDPGLGLRLIYFSYDVKMKEKGDIPEGYSVSREKKERFSLILESASTNQTSMYLCASTPPGQGLTEAFFGQGTRLTVV.

The sample holds many counts of this clonotype. This chain connects TRBV11-1 to TRBJ2-1; TRBD2 might be the D (7 bases). V lost 5 bases, J lost 6 bases, and 20 bases lay in between. The CDR3 has 16 residues. Germline lookup yields CDR1 SGHAT and CDR2 FQDESV (reference sequence). CDR3 sequence reads: CASSQGRGGPSNEQFF. The CDR3 region has the DNA TGTGCCAGCAGCCAAGGGCGCGGGGGCCCGAGCAATGAGCAGTTCTTC.

In this sample, this clonotype turned up many times. The CDR3 nucleotides are TGTGCCAGCAGCCCGTTCAAGCGGGGGGGCCCCAATGAGCAGTTCTTC. As protein: CASSPFKRGGPNEQFF. V gene TRBV7-3 combines with J gene TRBJ2-1, with 10 bases fitting TRBD2. Germline loops: CDR1 SGHTA, CDR2 FQGTGA. The CDR3 is 16 residues long. V dropped 5 bases and J dropped 6; count of bases not matched to a gene: 10.

This clonotype was seen only a few times. V and J are TRBV28 and TRBJ2-2; 7 bases are shared with TRBD1. CDR3 length equals 15 residues. CDR1 MDHEN and CDR2 SYDVKM come from the germline V gene. V trimming: 8 bases; J trimming: 1 base; junction bases outside the gene matches: 7. The CDR3 here is CASLPGTENTGELFF. The CDR3 DNA follows: TGTGCCAGCCTACCCGGGACAGAGAACACCGGGGAGCTGTTTTTT.

This clonotype has a count of ten or more. The chain is built from TRBV28 and TRBJ1-1; D is ambiguous. Trimming pared 2 bases from V and 1 base from J, leaving 8 bases between. Germline assignment: CDR1 MDHEN and CDR2 SYDVKM. This CDR3 region has 14 residues. This CDR3 reads CASSLLHWNTEAFF. CDR3 nucleotide sequence: TGTGCCAGCAGTTTACTCCATTGGAACACTGAAGCTTTCTTT.

This chain uses TRBV11-1 with TRBJ2-1, with 8 positions matching TRBD2. The J call may be incorrect, as the DNA end agrees better with TRBJ2-5. The length of the CDR3 is 15 residues. In germline, CDR1 is SGHAT, CDR2 FQDESV (reference sequence). CDR3: CASQNFAGGGETQYF. The CDR3 coding sequence is TGTGCCAGCCAAAATTTTGCGGGAGGAGGCGAGACCCAGTACTTC.

This clonotype showed up many times. This rearrangement joins TRBV20-1 to TRBJ1-6; 9 nucleotides agree with TRBD1. The CDR3 is 14 residues long. V lost 6 bases to trimming and J lost 7 bases; unmatched junction nucleotides: 7. Germline-derived CDR1 and CDR2 are DFQATT and SNEGSKA (reference sequence). This CDR3 is CSAPGTGRNSPLHF. The CDR3 nucleotides are TGCAGTGCCCCCGGGACAGGGAGGAATTCACCCCTCCACTTT.

In this sample, this clonotype turned up many times. This rearrangement joins TRBV12-3 or TRBV12-4 to TRBJ1-2; a weak D match, TRBD1 (6 bases). The CDR3 consists of 15 residues. The V gene lost 4 bases and the J gene lost 4 bases, with 16 bases spanning the gap. The CDR3 protein is CASSSSDRQIYGYTF. The CDR3 nucleotides read TGTGCCAGCAGTTCATCCGACAGGCAAATCTATGGCTACACCTTC.

The chain couples TRBV12-3 or TRBV12-4 to TRBJ2-1; TRBD1 might be the D (5 bases). Trimming left V 4 bases short and J 4 bases short, with 8 bases between. The CDR3 loop spans 13 amino acids. The chain's CDR3 is CASSSPGYNEQFF. The CDR3 DNA sequence: TGTGCCAGCAGTTCGCCAGGGTACAATGAGCAGTTCTTC.

This clonotype has a count of ten or more. The chain joins TRBV14 to TRBJ2-1; TRBD2 agrees at 8 bases. V lost 2 bases to trimming and J lost 3 bases; unmatched junction nucleotides: 12. The CDR3 sequence is 18 residues long. Germline V gene data show CDR1 as SGHDN and CDR2 as FVKESK. The CDR3 sequence: CASSQRISGELFYNEQFF. In DNA form, the CDR3 reads TGTGCCAGCAGCCAACGTATTAGCGGGGAATTATTCTACAATGAGCAGTTCTTC.

The chain couples TRBV7-2 to TRBJ1-3; TRBD1 agrees at 8 bases. CDR3 length equals 16 residues. The V segment lost 5 bases and the J segment 3 bases; nucleotides outside the gene matches: 9. Germline V CDR1 and CDR2: SGHTA, FQGNSA. CDR3 sequence reads: CASSTWTGIGGNTIYF. The CDR3 DNA follows: TGTGCCAGCAGCACCTGGACAGGGATAGGTGGAAACACCATATATTTT. The full variable domain, rest sourced from reference TRBV7-2 and TRBJ1-3, is GAGVSQSPSNKVTEKGKDVELRCDPISGHTALYWYRQSLGQGLEFLIYFQGNSAPDKSGLPSDRFSAERTGGSVSTLTIQRTQQEDSAVYLCASSTWTGIGGNTIYFGEGSWLTVV.

This clonotype was seen repeatedly, ten times or more. This chain joins TRBV6-1 and TRBJ1-2, with TRBD1 as a possible D gene (6 bases). CDR3 length: 13 residues. V was shortened by 6 bases and J by 6 bases, with 14 bases between the two germline ends. Germline CDR1 is MNHNS and CDR2 is SASEGT. The CDR3 nucleotides are TGTGCCAGCAGGGAGGCAGGGGCCAATGGCTACACCTTC. This sequence encodes CASREAGANGYTF.

This clonotype was picked up many times. The chain carries TRBV7-9 and TRBJ2-1, with 7 bases fitting TRBD2. J was trimmed by 7 bases and V by 5 bases; bases with no gene match: 11. The CDR3 is 15 residues long. CDR1 and CDR2 from the germline V gene are SEHNR and FQNEAQ (reference sequence). The DNA of the CDR3 is TGTGCCAGCAGCCCTGGGGGGGGGTGGACGAATGAGCAGTTCTTC. This codes for CASSPGGGWTNEQFF.

The chain links TRBV4-1 to TRBJ2-1; 10 positions agree with TRBD2. This CDR3 region has 18 residues. With V trimmed by 0 bases and J by 4 bases, 9 bases remained unmatched. The V gene's germline CDR1 is MGHRA and CDR2 YSYEKL. CDR3 amino acids: CASSQERWPSGSYNEQFF. The CDR3 DNA sequence: TGCGCCAGCAGCCAAGAAAGATGGCCTAGCGGGAGTTACAATGAGCAGTTCTTC.

There are many counts of this clonotype. The V and J genes are TRBV6-2 or TRBV6-3 and TRBJ2-7; a weak D match, TRBD2 (6 bases). Germline CDR1 MNHEY, CDR2 SVGEGT. The V and J ends lost 5 bases and 5 bases respectively, with 13 bases between them. CDR3 length: 13 residues. The CDR3 is CASSPRGTDEQYF. The DNA of the CDR3 is TGTGCCAGCAGTCCCCGGGGGACGGACGAGCAGTACTTC.

This clonotype was observed at least ten times. The chain recombines TRBV27 with TRBJ1-6; the D is unclear. CDR3 length: 14 residues. V dropped 2 bases and J dropped 9 bases, with 11 bases sitting between them. Germline CDR1 is MNHEY and CDR2 is SMNVEV (reference sequence). The CDR3: CASSLGVASSPLHF. The CDR3 nucleotides are TGTGCCAGCAGTTTAGGGGTGGCTAGTTCACCCCTCCACTTT.

This clonotype was seen many times. The chain joins TRBV19 to TRBJ2-3; 8 nucleotides match TRBD2. CDR1 and CDR2 from the germline V gene are LNHDA and SQIVND (reference sequence). V gave up 2 bases and J gave up 6 bases; unmatched junction bases: 4. The CDR3 sequence is 14 residues long. CDR3 nucleotides: TGTGCCAGTAGTATAAGCGGGAGTGGTGATACGCAGTATTTT. This gives the protein CASSISGSGDTQYF.

This chain joins TRBV12-3 or TRBV12-4 and TRBJ1-2, with TRBD1 matching 8 bases. This CDR3 has 12 amino acids. After removal of 8 bases from V and 2 bases from J, the junction contained 1 base not matched to a gene. In DNA form, the CDR3 reads TGTGCCAGCGGACAGGGAAACTATGGCTACACCTTC. It translates to CASGQGNYGYTF.

This clonotype was counted many times. The chain uses TRBV10-3 and TRBJ2-7; D might be TRBD1 (5 bases). This CDR3 is 14 amino acids long. The V and J ends lost 4 bases and 5 bases respectively, with 15 bases between them. The V gene's germline CDR1 is ENHRY and CDR2 SYGVKD. DNA of the CDR3: TGTGCCATCAGTGTACGTACAGGTCTCCACGAGCAGTACTTC. Its translation: CAISVRTGLHEQYF.

This clonotype was counted ten times or more. V is TRBV9 and J is TRBJ2-1; 12 nucleotides align to TRBD2. J gave up 8 bases and V 0 bases, and 18 bases lay outside the gene matches. The length of the CDR3 is 20 residues. CDR1 is SGDLS, CDR2 YYNGEE, per germline. CDR3: CASSVGPSTSGGFRGDEQFF. As DNA, the CDR3 is TGTGCCAGCAGCGTAGGTCCTTCGACTAGCGGGGGATTTCGGGGGGATGAGCAGTTCTTC.

This clonotype was detected only a few times. The rearrangement links TRBV9 to TRBJ2-5; D may be TRBD1 (7 bases). Looked up from germline, CDR1 is SGDLS and CDR2 is YYNGEE. Trimming stripped 6 bases from V and 2 bases from J, with 17 bases between. There are 15 residues in the CDR3. CDR3 nucleotide sequence: TGTGCCAGCACCGTTGGAGGGACAGAGCAAGAGACCCAGTACTTC. Protein sequence: CASTVGGTEQETQYF.

The V call is TRBV20-1, the J call TRBJ2-4, with 7 bases aligning to TRBD1. There are 14 residues in the CDR3. With 5 bases clipped from V and 1 base from J, the junction kept 5 bases outside the gene matches. CDR1 is DFQATT, CDR2 SNEGSKA, per germline (reference sequence). The CDR3 loop reads CSAPRGLAKNIQYF. Written as DNA, the CDR3 is TGCAGTGCTCCAAGGGGGCTGGCCAAAAACATTCAGTACTTC.

This clonotype was found many times. The genes are TRBV12-3 or TRBV12-4 and TRBJ1-5, with D unresolved. Trimming stripped 1 base from V and 3 bases from J, with 10 bases between. The length of the CDR3 is 15 residues. In DNA, the CDR3 is TGTGCCAGCAGTTTAGATCGGCACCTCAATCAGCCCCAGCATTTT. It yields the protein CASSLDRHLNQPQHF.